Below are 27 T cell receptor beta chains sequenced from a single sample in a study of response to subunit inactivated influenza vaccine. MiXCR, applied by TCRdb to the RT-PCR reads, yields one record per CDR3 protein. The sample lists just under 550,000 distinct CDR3 sequences; roughly 25% were seen once. The same specimen was also included in a second study, on T cells expressing NK-cell markers. Per that paper: What made the TCR beta cDNA was 5'RACE template switching with UMIs.

The specimen was CD4+ T cells sorted from PBMCs, collected approximately 12 days after vaccination. The receptors derive from a man in his fifties or sixties who received an inactivated influenza vaccine.

This chain uses TRBV18 with TRBJ2-7; 8 nucleotides line up with TRBD1. This CDR3 is built from 18 residues. The germline gives CDR1 KGHSH, CDR2 LQKENI. V shed 3 bases, J shed 4 bases, and the junction held 17 bases outside the gene matches. As DNA, the CDR3 is TGTGCCAGCTCACCGCCGCTTCGTACGGGCAGGGGGCTGTACGAGCAGTACTTC. It encodes CASSPPLRTGRGLYEQYF. The full variable domain, rest sourced from reference TRBV18 and TRBJ2-7, is NAGVMQNPRHLVRRRGQEARLRCSPMKGHSHVYWYRQLPEEGLKFMVYLQKENIIDESGMPKERFSAEFPKEGPSILRIQQVVRGDSAAYFCASSPPLRTGRGLYEQYFGPGTRLTVT.

The chain links TRBV5-5 to TRBJ1-1, with D tentatively TRBD1 (5 bases). The ends were cut back, 1 base at V and 1 base at J, with 11 bases in the middle. CDR1 and CDR2 from the germline V gene are SGHKS and YYEKEE (reference sequence). The CDR3 spans 15 residues. CDR3 DNA: TGTGCCAGCAGCTTGTCCAGGGCATCGAACACTGAAGCTTTCTTT. This codes for CASSLSRASNTEAFF.

This clonotype has more than one count but fewer than ten. This chain links TRBV12-3 or TRBV12-4 with TRBJ1-1; D is undetermined. V was trimmed by 3 bases and J by 2 bases, leaving 7 bases between them. This CDR3 spans 13 amino acids. The CDR3 protein is CASSFEGNTEAFF. The DNA of the CDR3 is TGTGCCAGCAGTTTCGAGGGAAACACTGAAGCTTTCTTT.

V usage is TRBV6-4 and J usage is TRBJ2-1; 7 nucleotides align to TRBD2. V lost 5 bases to trimming and J lost 7 bases; unmatched junction nucleotides: 11. Germline values: CDR1 MRHNA, CDR2 SNTAGT. The length of the CDR3 is 15 residues. CDR3 nucleotide sequence: TGTGCCAGCAGTCGGGACTACCAAAAAGGGAATGAGCAGTTCTTC. It codes for CASSRDYQKGNEQFF.

This chain's CDR3 is CASSQVFTGTSGTLQYF. The CDR3 nucleotides are TGTGCCAGCAGCCAAGTCTTTACCGGGACTAGCGGGACCCTGCAGTACTTC. This chain connects TRBV3-1 to TRBJ2-7, with 13 bases matching TRBD2. Germline CDR1 LGHDT, CDR2 YNNKEL (reference sequence). There are 17 residues in the CDR3. J was trimmed by 9 bases and V by 1 base; bases with no gene match: 12.

This clonotype has more than one count but fewer than ten. The gene calls are TRBV13 and TRBJ2-7, with 10 bases lining up with TRBD1. The junction had 5 bases not matched to a gene; V was cut back by 0 bases and J by 6 bases. CDR3 length: 15 residues. CDR1 and CDR2 (germline): PRHDT, FYEKMQ (reference sequence). The CDR3, as DNA: TGTGCCAGCAGCTTAGGAGACAGGGGGCGAACCGAGCAGTACTTC. Amino acid sequence: CASSLGDRGRTEQYF.

This clonotype was detected only a few times. The chain has TRBV10-3 and TRBJ1-4, with TRBD1 as a possible D gene (6 bases). V was pared by 8 bases and J by 4 bases, with 11 bases between. The CDR3 has 13 residues. Germline CDR1 is ENHRY and CDR2 is SYGVKD. In DNA form, the CDR3 reads TGTGCCATCGGAGAGGACAGTAATGAAAAACTGTTTTTT. It is translated as CAIGEDSNEKLFF.

The chain joins TRBV15 to TRBJ2-5, with D unresolved. This CDR3 region has 15 residues. Germline assignment: CDR1 LNHNV and CDR2 YYDKDF (reference sequence). Between the trimmed V and J ends, which lost 0 bases and 5 bases, there was a span of 13 bases. The CDR3: CATSRDLGEYETQYF. DNA of the CDR3: TGTGCCACCAGCAGAGATCTAGGCGAGTATGAGACCCAGTACTTC.

The chain couples TRBV7-8 to TRBJ2-3; 9 positions match TRBD2. CDR3 length equals 16 residues. Germline V CDR1 and CDR2: SGHVS, FQNEAQ. V was clipped by 5 bases and J by 2 bases; unmatched bases: 8. In nucleotides, the CDR3 is TGTGCCAGCAGCCCCCTTGCGGGGGGGAACACAGATACGCAGTATTTT. As protein: CASSPLAGGNTDTQYF.

A few counts support this clonotype. Here the CDR3 DNA reads TGCGCCAGCAGTGAGTCGACCCCGGATCCCGGCGGCGGATACATTCAGTACTTC. It encodes CASSESTPDPGGGYIQYF. V usage is TRBV10-1 and J usage is TRBJ2-4; unclear D gene. Per the germline V gene, CDR1 is WNHNN and CDR2 is SYGVQD (reference sequence). Trimming stripped 0 bases from V and 8 bases from J, with 23 bases between. This CDR3 is built from 18 residues.

This clonotype has more than one count but fewer than ten. The V gene is TRBV7-2, the J gene TRBJ1-1; D uncertain. The CDR3 covers 16 residues. The ends were cut back, 1 base at V and 2 bases at J, with 14 bases in the middle. Germline loops: CDR1 SGHTA, CDR2 FQGNSA. CDR3 bases: TGTGCCAGCAGCTTAGAAGTGGGTAGGGAAAACACTGAAGCTTTCTTT. It codes for CASSLEVGRENTEAFF.

This clonotype was found a few times. The J gene is TRBJ2-1, the V gene TRBV20-1; 8 nucleotides agree with TRBD2. The germline CDR1 and CDR2 sequences are DFQATT and SNEGSKA (reference sequence). With V trimmed by 5 bases and J by 10 bases, 7 bases remained unmatched. This CDR3 comprises 12 residues. The CDR3 DNA reads as TGCAGTGCTGTCCGGCGGGGGGACGAGCAGTTCTTC. Its protein is CSAVRRGDEQFF.

This clonotype was seen a handful of times. CDR3 DNA sequence: TGTGCCAGCAGCTCCGGGACGGCCGACACAGATACGCAGTATTTT. This encodes CASSSGTADTDTQYF. This chain links TRBV7-9 with TRBJ2-3; tentatively, D is TRBD1 or TRBD2 (5 bases each). This CDR3 region has 15 residues. Germline V gene sequence: CDR1 SEHNR, CDR2 FQNEAQ (reference sequence). V was shortened by 4 bases and J by 2 bases, with 13 bases between the two germline ends.

This chain joins TRBV18 and TRBJ2-5; tentative D call: TRBD1 (5 bases). Trimming took 1 base from V and 5 from J, leaving 14 bases between them. Germline loops: CDR1 KGHSH, CDR2 LQKENI. The CDR3 totals 15 residues. Written as DNA, the CDR3 is TGTGCCAGCTCACCACTGTCTTCAGGGTTGGAGACCCAGTACTTC. Translated, it gives CASSPLSSGLETQYF. Complete variable domain (other parts from reference TRBV18 and TRBJ2-5): NAGVMQNPRHLVRRRGQEARLRCSPMKGHSHVYWYRQLPEEGLKFMVYLQKENIIDESGMPKERFSAEFPKEGPSILRIQQVVRGDSAAYFCASSPLSSGLETQYFGPGTRLLVL.

In this sample, this clonotype turned up a few times. The chain couples TRBV11-3 to TRBJ2-3; 9 nucleotides match TRBD2. V shed 1 base and J 6 bases; nucleotides not matched to a gene: 11. There are 17 residues in the CDR3. Germline V gene data show CDR1 as SGHNT and CDR2 as YENEEA. The CDR3 DNA sequence: TGTGCCAGCAGCTTAGGCGGGCCGACTAGCGGAGGGGATACGCAGTATTTT. It specifies CASSLGGPTSGGDTQYF.

DNA of the CDR3: TGTGCCAGCAGCCCCAGCGAGAACACTGAAGCTTTCTTT. As protein: CASSPSENTEAFF. The chain joins TRBV7-3 to TRBJ1-1; D is unresolved. Trimming took 5 bases from V and 1 from J, leaving 8 bases between them. The CDR3 is made up of 13 amino acids. Germline V gene lookup returns CDR1 SGHTA and CDR2 FQGTGA.

This chain joins TRBV4-3 and TRBJ1-2; tentative D call: TRBD1 (6 bases). Per germline, CDR1 LGHNA and CDR2 YSLEER. This CDR3 is 13 amino acids long. V lost 1 base and J lost 8, with 11 bases in between. CDR3 sequence: CASSQGQVGGYTF. The CDR3 region has the DNA TGCGCCAGCAGCCAAGGACAGGTCGGCGGCTACACCTTC.

The CDR3 is CSAHGQVGANVLTF. CDR3 sequence (DNA): TGCAGTGCTCATGGACAGGTTGGGGCCAACGTCCTGACTTTC. This sequence joins TRBV20-1 and TRBJ2-6, with TRBD1 matching 7 bases. Germline V gives CDR1 DFQATT, CDR2 SNEGSKA (reference sequence). The trim removed 5 bases at V and 3 bases at J, leaving 4 bases unmatched. CDR3 length equals 14 residues.

This clonotype appeared many times. The J gene is TRBJ2-1, the V gene TRBV5-1; tentative D call: TRBD1 (5 bases). CDR1 is SGHRS, CDR2 YFSETQ, per germline. The CDR3 runs to 15 residues. The V end lost 4 bases, the J end lost 0 bases, and 11 bases lay between the germline ends. CDR3 in amino acids: CASSPQVGSYNEQFF. CDR3 sequence (DNA): TGCGCCAGCAGCCCACAGGTAGGCTCCTACAATGAGCAGTTCTTC.

This clonotype was seen a few times. A much more abundant neighbour one base away suggests this may be a read error. This chain links TRBV4-3 with TRBJ1-6, with D unresolved. The V gene lost 0 bases and the J gene lost 7 bases, with 4 bases spanning the gap. The CDR3 loop spans 13 amino acids. CDR1 is LGHNA, CDR2 YSLEER, per germline. The CDR3 nucleotides read TGCGCCAGCAGCCAAGACAAAAATTCACCCCTCCACTTT. Translation gives CASSQDKNSPLHF.

This clonotype was detected only a few times. This chain joins TRBV11-3 and TRBJ2-7, with D perhaps TRBD2 (5 bases). Germline loops: CDR1 SGHNT, CDR2 YENEEA. The CDR3 has 13 residues. The ends were cut back, 6 bases at V and 6 bases at J, with 15 bases in the middle. The CDR3 spells CASSTLGGGEQYF. CDR3 DNA: TGTGCCAGCAGTACCTTAGGAGGCGGCGAGCAGTACTTC.

This clonotype was counted between two and nine times. The gene calls are TRBV28 and TRBJ2-7; maybe TRBD1 (6 bases). V lost 8 bases, J lost 6 bases, and 14 bases lay in between. The CDR3 contains 12 residues. Germline-derived CDR1 and CDR2 are MDHEN and SYDVKM. This CDR3 is CASAQNRAEQYF. CDR3 coding DNA: TGTGCCAGCGCTCAAAACAGGGCCGAGCAGTACTTC.

This clonotype was counted only a few times. The V call is TRBV12-5, the J call TRBJ2-2; D is unclear. This CDR3 has 11 amino acids. V lost 1 base to trimming and J lost 6 bases, with 0 bases between them. Germline CDR1 reads LGHNT; CDR2 reads FRNRAP. CDR3 coding DNA: TGTGCTAGTGGTTTGGCCGGGGAGCTGTTTTTT. It is translated as CASGLAGELFF.

V usage is TRBV6-2 or TRBV6-3 and J usage is TRBJ2-2, with D possibly matching TRBD2 (5 bases). The V gene lost 2 bases and the J gene lost 2 bases, with 15 bases spanning the gap. The CDR3 has 17 residues. Germline CDR1 reads MNHEY; CDR2 reads SVGEGT. The DNA for the CDR3 is TGTGCCAGCAGTTACGTAGGGAATAGCGCTAACACCGGGGAGCTGTTTTTT. Residues: CASSYVGNSANTGELFF.

A few counts support this clonotype. The chain links TRBV7-9 to TRBJ2-2, with TRBD1 identical over 7 bases. With 2 bases clipped from V and 4 bases from J, the junction kept 7 bases outside the gene matches. CDR3 size: 16 residues. Per germline, CDR1 SEHNR and CDR2 FQNEAQ (reference sequence). The CDR3 here is CASSLKGGARTGELFF. CDR3 sequence (DNA): TGTGCCAGCAGCTTAAAAGGGGGCGCGCGCACCGGGGAGCTGTTTTTT. The variable domain in full, with the rest retrieved from reference TRBV7-9 and TRBJ2-2, is DTGVSQNPRHKITKRGQNVTFRCDPISEHNRLYWYRQTLGQGPEFLTYFQNEAQLEKSRLLSDRFSAERPKGSFSTLEIQRTEQGDSAMYLCASSLKGGARTGELFFGEGSRLTVL.

Ten or more counts support this clonotype. The rearrangement links TRBV29-1 to TRBJ1-1; D possibly corresponds to TRBD1 (6 bases). V was pared by 6 bases and J by 10 bases, with 15 bases between. CDR3 length: 11 residues. Germline CDR1 is SQVTM and CDR2 is ANQGSEA. This chain's CDR3 is CSVEPDRLAFF. For the CDR3, the DNA is TGCAGCGTCGAACCTGACAGGTTAGCTTTCTTT.

This clonotype was counted a few times. This rearrangement joins TRBV4-3 to TRBJ1-2; 9 positions agree with TRBD1. V was pared by 0 bases and J by 0 bases, with 11 bases of the junction left unmatched. The CDR3 consists of 19 residues. Germline V gives CDR1 LGHNA, CDR2 YSLEER. The CDR3 region is CASSQDPGTWDRANYGYTF. CDR3 DNA: TGCGCCAGCAGCCAAGATCCTGGAACTTGGGACAGGGCTAACTATGGCTACACCTTC.